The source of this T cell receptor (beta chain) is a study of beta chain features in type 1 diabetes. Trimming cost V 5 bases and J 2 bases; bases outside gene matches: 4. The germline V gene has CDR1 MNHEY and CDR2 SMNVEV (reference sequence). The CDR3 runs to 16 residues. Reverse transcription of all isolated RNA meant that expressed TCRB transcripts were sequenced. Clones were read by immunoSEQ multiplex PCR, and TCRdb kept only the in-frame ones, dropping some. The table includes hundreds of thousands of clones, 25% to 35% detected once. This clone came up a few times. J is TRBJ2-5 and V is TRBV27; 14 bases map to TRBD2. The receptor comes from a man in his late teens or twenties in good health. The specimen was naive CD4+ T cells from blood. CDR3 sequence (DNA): TGTGCCAGCAGTCCCGGACTAGCGGGAGGACAAGAGACCCAGTACTTC. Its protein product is CASSPGLAGGQETQYF.